The 21 T cell receptor beta chains listed next were all sequenced from one sample in a study of early T cells in non-severe SARS-CoV-2 infection. MiXCR was run by TCRdb on the 5' RACE reads, yielding one entry per CDR3 protein. The sample shows about 43,000 distinct CDR3 sequences, roughly 11% of them seen only once. The specimen sequenced was whole blood. Receptors originate from an adult who was a healthcare worker with PCR-confirmed SARS-CoV-2 infection or an uninfected control (not recorded which).

The chain's CDR3 is CASTHRRGEVAFF. The CDR3 DNA sequence: TGTGCCAGCACCCATAGGAGGGGCGAGGTGGCTTTCTTT. The gene calls are TRBV6-6 and TRBJ1-1; a weak D match, TRBD1 (5 bases). The CDR3 spans 13 residues. Trimming removed 7 bases at V and 11 bases at J, with 20 bases between. The V gene's germline CDR1 is MNHNY and CDR2 SVGAGI (reference sequence).

In this sample, this clonotype turned up a few times. This chain joins TRBV7-2 and TRBJ2-4; TRBD1 aligns across 7 bases. Unmatched junction bases numbered 5, after V lost 5 bases and J lost 13 bases. Germline-derived CDR1 and CDR2 are SGHTA and FQGNSA. This CDR3 has 11 amino acids. Written as DNA, the CDR3 is TGTGCCAGCAGCACCAGGGACAGACAGTACTTC. This codes for CASSTRDRQYF.

This clonotype was counted only a few times. The J gene is TRBJ2-1, the V gene TRBV5-1; a possible D gene is TRBD1 (6 bases). Germline CDR1 reads SGHRS; CDR2 reads YFSETQ. The V and J ends lost 4 bases and 1 base respectively, with 12 bases between them. The CDR3 runs 15 residues. CDR3 amino acids: CASSPWDKSYNEQFF. The DNA for the CDR3 is TGCGCCAGCAGCCCTTGGGACAAGTCCTACAATGAGCAGTTCTTC.

In regard to this clonotype: This may stem from a read error, because a much larger clone lies one nucleotide away. V gene TRBV6-5 combines with J gene TRBJ2-3; D ambiguous. The CDR3 covers 12 residues. Germline CDR1 and CDR2: MNHEY and SVGAGI. The V end was cut by 8 bases, the J end by 5 bases, with 11 bases between. CDR3 bases: TGTGCCAGCCGGGTGGAAGGAGATACGCAGTATTTT. Its translation is CASRVEGDTQYF.

This clonotype is medium-sized in the sample. This chain connects TRBV24-1 to TRBJ2-3, with TRBD1 identical over 10 bases. This CDR3 contains 19 residues. Per germline, CDR1 KGHDR and CDR2 SFDVKD. V was clipped by 3 bases and J by 2 bases; unmatched bases: 13. Written as DNA, the CDR3 is TGTGCCACCAGTGATCACCCGGGACAGGGGAAGTTAACCACAGATACGCAGTATTTT. The encoded protein is CATSDHPGQGKLTTDTQYF.

This clonotype was counted only a few times. The chain joins TRBV20-1 to TRBJ1-5, with D unclear. Trimming stripped 4 bases from V and 0 bases from J, with 16 bases between. This CDR3 has 16 amino acids. Per the germline V gene, CDR1 is DFQATT and CDR2 is SNEGSKA (reference sequence). The CDR3, as DNA: TGCAGTGCTAACCGAGACACGGGAAATAGCAATCAGCCCCAGCATTTT. Translated, it gives CSANRDTGNSNQPQHF.

The chain couples TRBV5-1 to TRBJ1-2; 7 nucleotides agree with TRBD1. CDR3 length equals 14 residues. V trimming: 4 bases; J trimming: 7 bases; junction bases outside the gene matches: 10. Germline assignment: CDR1 SGHRS and CDR2 YFSETQ. The CDR3 nucleotides are TGCGCCAGCAGCGTACAGGGGACCTGGCTTGGCTACACCTTC. This translates into CASSVQGTWLGYTF.

In this sample, this clonotype turned up many times. The chain recombines TRBV25-1 with TRBJ1-6, with D unresolved. This CDR3 contains 14 residues. Trimming left V 3 bases short and J 7 bases short, with 10 bases between. Germline V gene lookup returns CDR1 MGHDK and CDR2 SYGVNS. The CDR3 nucleotides read TGTGCCAGCAGTGACGCCGCTTCCAATTCACCCCTCCACTTT. It translates to CASSDAASNSPLHF.

This clonotype was detected many times. Here the CDR3 reads CASSITEGVRGYTF. In DNA, the CDR3 is TGTGCCAGCAGCATCACGGAGGGGGTTCGAGGCTACACCTTC. This rearrangement joins TRBV7-9 to TRBJ1-2; D is perhaps TRBD1 (6 bases). The CDR3 loop spans 14 amino acids. Germline-derived CDR1 and CDR2 are SEHNR and FQNEAQ (reference sequence). V was clipped by 5 bases and J by 8 bases, with 18 bases between them.

Many counts were recorded for this clonotype. The chain carries TRBV7-9 and TRBJ2-7; TRBD2 aligns across 7 bases. From germline, CDR1 is SEHNR and CDR2 FQNEAQ (reference sequence). J lost 3 bases, V lost 7 bases, and 6 bases had no gene match. This CDR3 contains 13 residues. The CDR3 here is CASIGSGNYEQYF. In DNA, the CDR3 is TGTGCCAGCATCGGAAGCGGGAACTACGAGCAGTACTTC.

This clonotype was seen at least ten times. The chain joins TRBV6-6 to TRBJ1-5; possible D gene TRBD1, 5 bases. The germline CDR1 and CDR2 sequences are MNHNY and SVGAGI (reference sequence). V gave up 4 bases and J gave up 4 bases, with 14 bases separating them. The CDR3 totals 15 residues. The CDR3 spells CASSSNLWGNQPQHF. The CDR3 nucleotides are TGTGCCAGCAGTTCCAACCTTTGGGGGAATCAGCCCCAGCATTTT.

The CDR3 bases are TGTGCCAGCAGTTATAGCGGGGGGGCCGGTGCGCAGTATTTT. It yields the protein CASSYSGGAGAQYF. This chain connects TRBV7-9 to TRBJ2-3, with TRBD2 matching over 11 bases. The CDR3 contains 14 residues. The germline V gene has CDR1 SEHNR and CDR2 FQNEAQ (reference sequence). Trimming took 6 bases from V and 10 from J; bases not matched to a gene: 9.

The chain carries TRBV6-6 and TRBJ1-1; D call uncertain. The germline gives CDR1 MNHNY, CDR2 SVGAGI (reference sequence). The CDR3 sequence is 13 residues long. V was pared by 2 bases and J by 7 bases, with 11 bases between. CDR3 sequence reads: CASSYTEEVEAFF. The CDR3 DNA reads TGTGCCAGCAGTTACACAGAAGAGGTTGAAGCTTTCTTT.

V and J are TRBV2 and TRBJ2-5, with 8 nucleotides matching TRBD1. V lost 4 bases, J lost 4 bases, and 8 bases stayed unmatched. CDR3 length: 15 residues. Looked up from germline, CDR1 is SNHLY and CDR2 is FYNNEI. CDR3 in amino acids: CASSADRGGSETQYF. The CDR3 bases are TGTGCCAGCAGTGCAGACAGGGGAGGTTCAGAGACCCAGTACTTC.

The CDR3 is CASSETGGYKNIQYF. The CDR3 nucleotides are TGTGCCAGCAGTGAAACAGGAGGATACAAAAACATTCAGTACTTC. The chain links TRBV2 to TRBJ2-4; either TRBD1 or TRBD2 may fit D (5 bases each). This CDR3 is built from 15 residues. Germline V gene lookup returns CDR1 SNHLY and CDR2 FYNNEI. V gave up 2 bases and J gave up 3 bases, with 11 bases separating them. Combining the CDR3 with reference TRBV2 and TRBJ2-4 gives the whole variable domain EPEVTQTPSHQVTQMGQEVILRCVPISNHLYFYWYRQILGQKVEFLVSFYNNEISEKSEIFDDQFSVERPDGSNFTLKIRSTKLEDSAMYFCASSETGGYKNIQYFGAGTRLSVL.

This clonotype was picked up many times. This chain joins TRBV5-1 and TRBJ2-7; D is possibly TRBD2 (5 bases). V was trimmed by 0 bases and J by 5 bases, leaving 12 bases between them. Germline CDR1 SGHRS, CDR2 YFSETQ. The CDR3 contains 14 residues. This CDR3 is CASSLGSGFDEQYF. Written as DNA, the CDR3 is TGCGCCAGCAGCTTGGGATCGGGGTTCGACGAGCAGTACTTC. The whole variable domain, remainder taken from reference TRBV5-1 and TRBJ2-7, is KAGVTQTPRYLIKTRGQQVTLSCSPISGHRSVSWYQQTPGQGLQFLFEYFSETQRNKGNFPGRFSGRQFSNSRSEMNVSTLELGDSALYLCASSLGSGFDEQYFGPGTRLTVT.

The chain has TRBV6-5 and TRBJ1-3; the D is unclear. The CDR3 is made up of 14 amino acids. Germline V gene data show CDR1 as MNHEY and CDR2 as SVGAGI. Trimming took 3 bases from V and 4 from J, leaving 10 bases between them. CDR3 coding DNA: TGTGCCAGCAGTTATCAATCGGACGGAAACACCATATATTTT. Its protein product is CASSYQSDGNTIYF.

This clonotype was found a few times. The chain links TRBV9 to TRBJ1-2; 8 nucleotides align to TRBD1. CDR1 is SGDLS and CDR2 is YYNGEE in the germline V gene. The CDR3 consists of 19 residues. V was clipped by 1 base and J by 0 bases; unmatched bases: 14. The CDR3 loop is CASSVRPPGTGGTNYGYTF. CDR3 DNA: TGTGCCAGCAGCGTAAGACCCCCCGGGACAGGAGGTACTAACTATGGCTACACCTTC.

V is TRBV30 and J is TRBJ2-2, with 8 nucleotides matching TRBD1. V lost 1 base to trimming and J lost 6 bases; unmatched junction nucleotides: 7. The germline V gene encodes CDR1 GTSNPN and CDR2 SVGIG (reference sequence). This CDR3 comprises 15 residues. Here the CDR3 DNA reads TGTGCCTGGAGTGGCGGCAGGGGGCGCGCCGGGGAGCTGTTTTTT. Translation: CAWSGGRGRAGELFF.

The sample holds a few counts of this clonotype. CDR3 in DNA: TGTGCCAGCAGCCAACGAGGCCAATACGAGCAGTACTTC. Translating it yields CASSQRGQYEQYF. V is TRBV3-1 and J is TRBJ2-7; no clear D. Germline V gene sequence: CDR1 LGHDT, CDR2 YNNKEL (reference sequence). The V gene lost 2 bases and the J gene lost 4 bases, with 9 bases spanning the gap. The CDR3 runs 13 residues.

Ten or more counts support this clonotype. V and J are TRBV6-2 or TRBV6-3 and TRBJ1-2; TRBD1 might be the D (6 bases). The length of the CDR3 is 13 residues. Germline lookup yields CDR1 MNHEY and CDR2 SVGEGT. Trimming shortened V by 8 bases and J by 8 bases, and 18 bases separated the two germline ends. CDR3 residues: CASVQQGRGGYTF. As DNA, the CDR3 is TGTGCCAGCGTCCAACAGGGAAGAGGAGGCTACACCTTC.